The rows below give T cell receptor beta chains drawn from one sample of a study of T cell repertoires in cytomegalovirus infection. TCRdb analysed the reads with MiXCR anew, one entry per CDR3 protein. The sample has roughly 300,000 distinct CDR3 sequences, around 25% seen once. Sequenced input: PBMCs. Receptors were obtained from a human donor in good health (CMV status not recorded). Some clones in this sample may be carry-over from other donors' samples. Each CDR3 is given with its conserved first and last residue.

v_call cdr3_aa
TRBV6-5 CASGYEGRSYNEQFF
TRBV10-3 CAISDRAGGPYNEQFF
TRBV11-2 CASSNLASYNEQFF
TRBV7-2 CASSSASDRGEQYF
TRBV19 CASSEAGIIQGPQHF
TRBV28 CASSSHGTPNTDAFF
TRBV7-2 CASSPPGLPVGPQHF
TRBV20-1 CSAPFRGGTGELFF
TRBV11-2 CASSSQLAGVVSEQYF
TRBV4-3 CASSHPTDEQFF
TRBV7-2 CASSSGLAGGMNEQFF
TRBV12-3/TRBV12-4 CASSVTGDYEQYF
TRBV24-1 CATSDPTPGQGGNEQFF
TRBV6-2/TRBV6-3 CASSYLTGRADEQFF
TRBV7-9 CASSLGSLRRENIQYF